One sample yielded the 10 T cell receptor beta chains listed below, sequenced in a study of long-term antiretroviral therapy in people with HIV. The run of the v3.0 immunoSEQ assay was at survey level. TCRdb's copy holds only in-frame clones and misses some; the assay was immunoSEQ multiplex PCR. This sample has over 10,000 clones, with more than 70% found just once. The source was unsorted PBMCs, collected 0.5 years before starting antiretroviral therapy. These receptors all come from a woman aged 40 to 55 with HIV.

This rearrangement joins TRBV7-2 to TRBJ1-3; weak D call: TRBD1 (5 bases). V was clipped by 1 base and J by 4 bases, with 8 bases between them. Germline V lookup: CDR1 SGHTA, CDR2 FQGNSA. The CDR3 is 14 amino acids. CDR3 in DNA: TGTGCCAGCAGCTTAGGACAGCTCGGAAACACCATATATTTT. Amino acid sequence: CASSLGQLGNTIYF.

The V gene is TRBV11-3, the J gene TRBJ2-3, with 8 bases matching TRBD2. Germline assignment: CDR1 SGHNT and CDR2 YENEEA. V was clipped by 5 bases and J by 7 bases; unmatched bases: 11. The CDR3 contains 15 residues. The chain's CDR3 is CASSPSRGGLNTQYF. CDR3 sequence (DNA): TGTGCCAGCAGCCCTAGCCGGGGGGGCCTGAATACGCAGTATTTT.

By frequency in the sample, this clone is large. V and J are TRBV6-6 and TRBJ2-2, with 8 positions matching TRBD1. Germline V lookup: CDR1 MNHNY, CDR2 SVGAGI (reference sequence). The CDR3 has 16 residues. The trim removed 4 bases at V and 2 bases at J, leaving 6 bases unmatched. The CDR3 loop is CASSSTGAANTGELFF. CDR3 nucleotide sequence: TGTGCCAGCAGTTCGACAGGGGCCGCCAACACCGGGGAGCTGTTTTTT.

The chain couples TRBV7-9 to TRBJ1-5; no reliable D call. V lost 1 base, J lost 2 bases, and 12 bases lay in between. Germline lookup yields CDR1 SEHNR and CDR2 FQNEAQ (reference sequence). The CDR3 sequence is 16 residues long. CDR3 sequence reads: CASSLVAPGGNQPQHF. DNA of the CDR3: TGTGCCAGCAGCTTAGTGGCACCCGGGGGCAATCAGCCCCAGCATTTT.

This chain connects TRBV5-1 to TRBJ2-1; a weak D match, TRBD2 (6 bases). The V end was cut by 0 bases, the J end by 7 bases, with 11 bases between. Per the germline V gene, CDR1 is SGHRS and CDR2 is YFSETQ. This CDR3 region has 14 residues. The CDR3 DNA reads as TGCGCCAGCAGCTTGGAGGCGGGGCGGAATGAGCAGTTCTTC. Protein sequence: CASSLEAGRNEQFF.

The chain has TRBV9 and TRBJ2-2; the D is unclear. Germline-derived CDR1 and CDR2 are SGDLS and YYNGEE. The V end lost 3 bases, the J end lost 6 bases, and 12 bases lay between the germline ends. The CDR3 has 14 amino acids. CDR3 bases: TGTGCCAGCAGCGGTCAACTTTGGTCCGGGGAGCTGTTTTTT. Its translation is CASSGQLWSGELFF.

The rearrangement links TRBV5-4 to TRBJ2-5; no definite D call. Deletions cut 7 bases from V and 0 bases from J, with 16 bases between. CDR1 and CDR2 (germline): SGHNT, YYREEE (reference sequence). The CDR3 extends over 15 amino acids. CDR3 residues: CASSGGRPYQETQYF. The CDR3 bases are TGTGCCAGCTCAGGCGGCAGGCCATACCAAGAGACCCAGTACTTC.

The chain joins TRBV5-4 to TRBJ2-1; D remains unclear. This CDR3 contains 13 residues. Germline CDR1 and CDR2: SGHNT and YYREEE (reference sequence). The V end lost 4 bases, the J end lost 8 bases, and 13 bases lay between the germline ends. The CDR3 protein is CASSDVGSHEQFF. The CDR3 nucleotides read TGTGCCAGCAGCGACGTCGGGTCCCATGAGCAGTTCTTC. Using reference TRBV5-4 and TRBJ2-1 for the parts outside the CDR3, the full variable domain is ETGVTQSPTHLIKTRGQQVTLRCSSQSGHNTVSWYQQALGQGPQFIFQYYREEENGRGNFPPRFSGLQFPNYSSELNVNALELDDSALYLCASSDVGSHEQFFGPGTRLTVL.

This chain uses TRBV5-4 with TRBJ1-2; D remains ambiguous. The CDR3 runs to 15 residues. CDR1 and CDR2 (germline): SGHNT, YYREEE (reference sequence). V lost 4 bases and J lost 6, with 19 bases in between. The CDR3 sequence: CASSAALGGVDGYTF. The CDR3 DNA reads as TGTGCCAGCAGCGCCGCGTTAGGCGGCGTCGATGGCTACACCTTC.

This clone is categorized as medium-sized (0.01 to 0.1%). The chain is built from TRBV19 and TRBJ1-3; D unresolved. This CDR3 has 10 amino acids. Germline V gene data show CDR1 as LNHDA and CDR2 as SQIVND (reference sequence). V dropped 10 bases and J dropped 8 bases, with 9 bases sitting between them. CDR3 region: CATLGDTIYF. CDR3 coding DNA: TGTGCCACCTTAGGAGACACCATATATTTT.